This passage covers 3 T cell receptor beta chains from one sample sequenced in a study of blood T cell repertoires in COVID-19. Some clones are missing from TCRdb's copy, which holds only in-frame ones; the method was immunoSEQ multiplex PCR. This table has about 280,000 clones, around 88% appearing once. The sequenced sample consisted of peripheral blood. These receptors all stem from a woman under 40 who had recovered from COVID-19.

The V gene is TRBV12-3 or TRBV12-4, the J gene TRBJ2-7, with D perhaps matching TRBD1 (5 bases). The CDR3 sequence is 13 residues long. The V end lost 4 bases, the J end lost 4 bases, and 11 bases lay between the germline ends. This chain's CDR3 is CASSYTTAYEQYF. CDR3 nucleotides: TGTGCCAGCAGTTACACGACAGCATACGAGCAGTACTTC.

This sequence joins TRBV7-8 and TRBJ2-5, with D maybe TRBD2 (6 bases). With 7 bases removed from V and 2 bases from J, the gap between germline ends came to 23 bases. Germline V gene data show CDR1 as SGHVS and CDR2 as FQNEAQ. The CDR3 runs 17 residues. DNA of the CDR3: TGTGCCAGCACGGCCAGATGGGACTGGCAAGGTCAAGAGACCCAGTACTTC. This translates into CASTARWDWQGQETQYF.

CDR3 protein: CASSPTGLPLHF. Written as DNA, the CDR3 is TGTGCCAGCAGTCCTACAGGGTTACCCCTCCACTTT. The chain employs TRBV28 and TRBJ1-6, with D possibly matching TRBD1 (6 bases). CDR3 length: 12 amino acids. Germline V gene sequence: CDR1 MDHEN, CDR2 SYDVKM. V was shortened by 5 bases and J by 12 bases, with 11 bases between the two germline ends. Variable domain in full (rest from reference TRBV28 and TRBJ1-6): DVKVTQSSRYLVKRTGEKVFLECVQDMDHENMFWYRQDPGLGLRLIYFSYDVKMKEKGDIPEGYSVSREKKERFSLILESASTNQTSMYLCASSPTGLPLHFGNGTRLTVT.